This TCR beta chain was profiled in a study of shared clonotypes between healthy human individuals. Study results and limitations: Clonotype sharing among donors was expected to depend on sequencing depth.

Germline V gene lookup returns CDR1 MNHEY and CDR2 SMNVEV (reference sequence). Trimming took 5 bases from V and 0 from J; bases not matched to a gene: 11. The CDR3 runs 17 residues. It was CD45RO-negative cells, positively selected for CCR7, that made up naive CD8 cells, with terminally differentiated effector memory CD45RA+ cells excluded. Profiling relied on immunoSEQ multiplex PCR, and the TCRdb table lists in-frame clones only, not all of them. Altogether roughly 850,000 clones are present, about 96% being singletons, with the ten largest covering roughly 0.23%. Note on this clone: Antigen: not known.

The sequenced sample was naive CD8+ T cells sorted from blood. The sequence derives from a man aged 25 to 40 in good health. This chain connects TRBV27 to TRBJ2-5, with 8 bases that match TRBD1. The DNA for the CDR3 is TGTGCCAGCAGTCTTCTTGGACAGGGAACCAACCAAGAGACCCAGTACTTC. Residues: CASSLLGQGTNQETQYF.